This TCR beta chain was identified during a study of cytomegalovirus exposure and HLA in healthy donors. The PCR made use of 60 Vbeta and 13 Jbeta primers. The protocol was immunoSEQ multiplex PCR, while the TCRdb copy is restricted to in-frame clones and leaves out a portion. The sample lists about 130,000 clones, around 77% seen once, with 4.2% in the top ten. Findings of the study overall: In the analysis, some V segments, TRBV6-2 and TRBV6-3 included, were excluded as indistinguishable. A later analysis reported that several of the most significant clusters appeared to be linked to common viral pathogens, among them Epstein-Barr virus. Prior analysis indicated that the majority of TCR beta V segments exhibited productivity approximately 90% or approximately 30% of the time.

With regard to this clone: Its antigen is currently unknown.

V dropped 3 bases and J dropped 4 bases, with 4 bases sitting between them. The CDR3 has 12 residues. Germline V gene lookup returns CDR1 MDHEN and CDR2 SYDVKM. Samples came from healthy bone marrow donors. Material for sequencing was PBMCs. This sequence joins TRBV28 and TRBJ1-5, with unresolved D. The TCR originated in a male donor in good health and CMV-seropositive. The CDR3 loop reads CASSLRNQPQHF. For the CDR3, the DNA is TGTGCCAGCAGTTTGAGGAATCAGCCCCAGCATTTT.